Only a few counts were recorded for the clone carrying this TCR beta chain. Its target is not known. The data were obtained in a study of T cell repertoires in cytomegalovirus infection. Across the study: Public TCR beta signatures were indicative of both CMV infection and a matching HLA type.

The CDR3 contains 14 residues. The germline V gene has CDR1 LGHNA and CDR2 YSLEER. V lost 4 bases to trimming and J lost 0 bases, with 10 bases between them. Study-wide results and caveats: Clonotypes of TCR beta that were HLA-C-restricted and CMV-specific dominated the ex vivo response. Summed frequency of shared TCR beta families picked out CMV carriers who also had the relevant HLA.

Using its own MiXCR run on the reads, TCRdb lists one record per CDR3 protein. The table lists about 190,000 distinct CDR3 sequences, about 28% of them singletons. Sequenced material: PBMCs. The receptor's source is a human donor in good health (CMV status not recorded). Some clones in this sample may be carry-over from other donors' samples. The V call is TRBV4-3, the J call TRBJ2-7; no reliable D call. The CDR3 bases are TGCGCCAGCAGCCCAGAGGCCTCCTCCTACGAGCAGTACTTC. As protein: CASSPEASSYEQYF.